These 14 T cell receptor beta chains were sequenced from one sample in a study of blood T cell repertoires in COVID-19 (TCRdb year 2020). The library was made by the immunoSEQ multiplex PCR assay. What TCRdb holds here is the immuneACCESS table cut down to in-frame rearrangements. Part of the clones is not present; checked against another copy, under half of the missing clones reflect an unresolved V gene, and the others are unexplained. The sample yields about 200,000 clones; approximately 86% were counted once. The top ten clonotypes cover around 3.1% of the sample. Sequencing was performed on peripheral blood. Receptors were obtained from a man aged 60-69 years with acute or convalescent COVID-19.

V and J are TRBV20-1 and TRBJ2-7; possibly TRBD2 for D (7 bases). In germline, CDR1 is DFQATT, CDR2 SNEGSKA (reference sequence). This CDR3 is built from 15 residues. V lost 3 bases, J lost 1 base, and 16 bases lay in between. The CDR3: CSASSPGGRSYEQYF. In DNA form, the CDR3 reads TGCAGTGCTAGTAGCCCCGGGGGGCGGTCCTACGAGCAGTACTTC.

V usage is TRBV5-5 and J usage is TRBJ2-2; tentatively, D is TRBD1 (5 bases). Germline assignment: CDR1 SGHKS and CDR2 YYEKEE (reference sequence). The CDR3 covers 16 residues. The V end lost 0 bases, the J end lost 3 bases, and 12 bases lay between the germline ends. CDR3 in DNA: TGTGCCAGCAGCTTGGATTCAGGGTGGGACACCGGGGAGCTGTTTTTT. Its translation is CASSLDSGWDTGELFF.

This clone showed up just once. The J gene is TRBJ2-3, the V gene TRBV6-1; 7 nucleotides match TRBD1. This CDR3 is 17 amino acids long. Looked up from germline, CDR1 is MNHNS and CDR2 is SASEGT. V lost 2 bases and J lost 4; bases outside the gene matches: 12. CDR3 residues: CASSERVYRGRADTQYF. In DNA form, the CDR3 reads TGTGCCAGCAGTGAAAGGGTCTACAGGGGACGGGCAGATACGCAGTATTTT.

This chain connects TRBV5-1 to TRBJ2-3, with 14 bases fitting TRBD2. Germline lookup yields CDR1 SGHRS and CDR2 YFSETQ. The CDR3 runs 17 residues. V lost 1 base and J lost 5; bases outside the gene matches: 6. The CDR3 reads CASSLLPGLAGEDTQYF. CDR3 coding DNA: TGCGCCAGCAGCTTGCTGCCGGGACTAGCGGGAGAAGATACGCAGTATTTT.

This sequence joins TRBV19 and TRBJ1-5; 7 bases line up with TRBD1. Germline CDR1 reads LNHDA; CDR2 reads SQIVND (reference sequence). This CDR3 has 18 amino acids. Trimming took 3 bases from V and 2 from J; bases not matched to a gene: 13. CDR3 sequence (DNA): TGTGCCAGTAGTATCCCGGACAGGAGCAGGACGGGCAATCAGCCCCAGCATTTT. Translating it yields CASSIPDRSRTGNQPQHF.

CDR3 region: CASSPYRFRDSGANVLTF. The CDR3 DNA reads TGTGCCAGCAGCCCATACAGATTCCGGGACTCTGGGGCCAACGTCCTGACTTTC. This chain links TRBV11-2 with TRBJ2-6; D is possibly TRBD2 (5 bases). CDR1 and CDR2 from the germline V gene are SGHAT and FQNNGV. The V gene lost 5 bases and the J gene lost 0 bases, with 17 bases spanning the gap. The CDR3 length is 18 residues.

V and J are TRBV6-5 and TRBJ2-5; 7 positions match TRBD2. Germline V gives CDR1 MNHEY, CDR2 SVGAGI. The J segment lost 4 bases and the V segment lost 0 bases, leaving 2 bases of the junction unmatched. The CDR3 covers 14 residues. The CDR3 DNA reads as TGTGCCAGCAGTTACTCTCCGGGGGGAGAGACCCAGTACTTC. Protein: CASSYSPGGETQYF.

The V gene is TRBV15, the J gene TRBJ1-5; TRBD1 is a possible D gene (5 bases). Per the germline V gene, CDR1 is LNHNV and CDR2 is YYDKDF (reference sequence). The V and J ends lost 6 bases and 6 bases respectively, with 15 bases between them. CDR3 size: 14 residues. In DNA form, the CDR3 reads TGTGCCACCAGTTCGGGCGGGGGTGCTCAGCCCCAGCATTTT. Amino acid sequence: CATSSGGGAQPQHF.

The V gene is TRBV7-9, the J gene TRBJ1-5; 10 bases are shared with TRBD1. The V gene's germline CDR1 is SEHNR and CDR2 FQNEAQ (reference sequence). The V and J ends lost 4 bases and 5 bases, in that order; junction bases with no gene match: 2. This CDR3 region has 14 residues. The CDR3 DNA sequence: TGTGCCAGCAGCTCCGACAGGGGGCATCAGCCCCAGCATTTT. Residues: CASSSDRGHQPQHF.

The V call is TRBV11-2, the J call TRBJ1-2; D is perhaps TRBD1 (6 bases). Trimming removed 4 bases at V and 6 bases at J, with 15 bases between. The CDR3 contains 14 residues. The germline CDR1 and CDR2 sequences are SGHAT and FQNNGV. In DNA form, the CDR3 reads TGTGCCAGCAGCTCGACCGCAGGGGTAAATGGCTACACCTTC. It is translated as CASSSTAGVNGYTF.

CDR3 region: CASSLNPGTGGGYTF. For the CDR3, the DNA is TGTGCCAGCAGCTTAAACCCCGGGACAGGGGGTGGCTACACCTTC. This chain uses TRBV7-3 with TRBJ1-2; 11 bases align to TRBD1. The CDR3 contains 15 residues. V was pared by 1 base and J by 7 bases, with 5 bases of the junction left unmatched. The germline V gene encodes CDR1 SGHTA and CDR2 FQGTGA.

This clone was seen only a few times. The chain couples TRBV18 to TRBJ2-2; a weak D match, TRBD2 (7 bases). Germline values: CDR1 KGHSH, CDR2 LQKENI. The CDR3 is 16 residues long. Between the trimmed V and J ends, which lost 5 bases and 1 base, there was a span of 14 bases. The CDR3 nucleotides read TGTGCCAGCTCAAGCGGGACAAGTAAGAACACCGGGGAGCTGTTTTTT. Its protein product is CASSSGTSKNTGELFF.

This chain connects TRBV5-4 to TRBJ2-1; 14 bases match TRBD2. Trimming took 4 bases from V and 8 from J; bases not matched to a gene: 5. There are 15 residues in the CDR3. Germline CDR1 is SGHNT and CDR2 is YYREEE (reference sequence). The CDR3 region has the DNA TGTGCCAGCAGCATCCGACTAGCGGGGGGGCATGAGCAGTTCTTC. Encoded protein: CASSIRLAGGHEQFF.

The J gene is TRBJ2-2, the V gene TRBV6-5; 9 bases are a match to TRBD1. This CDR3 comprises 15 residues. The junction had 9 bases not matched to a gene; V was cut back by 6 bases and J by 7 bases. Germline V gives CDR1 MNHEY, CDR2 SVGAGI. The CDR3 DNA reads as TGTGCCAGCAGAACCGGGACAGGGTTGGGCGGGGAGCTGTTTTTT. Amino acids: CASRTGTGLGGELFF.